The 32 T cell receptor beta chains reported below all come from one sample, sequenced in a study of graft-versus-host responses after intestinal transplantation. Using immunoSEQ multiplex PCR, the repertoire was profiled, and TCRdb retains in-frame clones only, with some absent. The sample carries some 86,000 clones, about 90% recorded once. The antigens of these receptors remain unknown. This specimen consisted of unstimulated CD8+ T cells sorted from spleen or lymph node cells, obtained before intestinal transplant. The receptors were sampled from a human donor who received an intestinal transplant.

The rearrangement joins TRBV21-1 to TRBJ1-6; TRBD1 is taken as the D call from the table, unchecked against the DNA. TRBV21-1 is given as a pseudogene. This CDR3 contains 15 residues. As DNA, the CDR3 is TGTGCCAGCAGCAAAAGGCAGGTCTATAATTCACCCCTCCACTTT. This sequence encodes CASSKRQVYNSPLHF.

The V gene is TRBV14, the J gene TRBJ1-3; D is unresolved. The CDR3 is made up of 14 amino acids. V lost 2 bases, J lost 4 bases, and 9 bases lay in between. Per the germline V gene, CDR1 is SGHDN and CDR2 is FVKESK. As DNA, the CDR3 is TGTGCCAGCAGCCAACCCATTGCAGGAAACACCATATATTTT. This sequence encodes CASSQPIAGNTIYF.

V gene TRBV10-3 combines with J gene TRBJ2-5; 11 nucleotides agree with TRBD1. Germline assignment: CDR1 ENHRY and CDR2 SYGVKD. The CDR3 has 15 amino acids. Unmatched junction bases numbered 2, after V lost 2 bases and J lost 3 bases. The CDR3 DNA reads as TGTGCCATCAGTGAGGGGACAGGGGGAGAAGAGACCCAGTACTTC. Translation: CAISEGTGGEETQYF.

This sequence joins TRBV7-9 and TRBJ1-1; perhaps TRBD1 as D (5 bases). Trimming removed 5 bases from V and 5 bases from J, with 15 bases in between. The CDR3 sequence is 14 residues long. Germline CDR1 is SEHNR and CDR2 is FQNEAQ (reference sequence). This CDR3 reads CASSQRGERTEAFF. The CDR3 DNA is TGTGCCAGCAGCCAGCGGGGGGAGAGGACTGAAGCTTTCTTT.

The chain combines TRBV9 with TRBJ1-5; D may be TRBD1 (6 bases). The CDR3 spans 15 residues. Germline V gene lookup returns CDR1 SGDLS and CDR2 YYNGEE. The V gene lost 4 bases and the J gene lost 6 bases, with 17 bases spanning the gap. Here the CDR3 DNA reads TGTGCCAGCAGCCCATACGTCAGGGGCGGTCAGCCCCAGCATTTT. Its protein product is CASSPYVRGGQPQHF. Supplemented by reference TRBV9 and TRBJ1-5, the full variable domain reads DSGVTQTPKHLITATGQRVTLRCSPRSGDLSVYWYQQSLDQGLQFLIQYYNGEERAKGNILERFSAQQFPDLHSELNLSSLELGDSALYFCASSPYVRGGQPQHFGDGTRLSIL.

The chain has TRBV5-1 and TRBJ1-1; D gene unclear. The V end lost 4 bases, the J end lost 3 bases, and 13 bases lay between the germline ends. There are 14 residues in the CDR3. Germline CDR1 is SGHRS and CDR2 is YFSETQ. CDR3 sequence (DNA): TGCGCCAGCAGCCCTACAGATCCTTACACTGAAGCTTTCTTT. Translating gives CASSPTDPYTEAFF.

Worth noting for this clone: The junction does not match germline at one end; this may be a read error. This chain links TRBV7-3 with TRBJ2-1, with 9 nucleotides matching TRBD2. The CDR3 is 13 residues long. Germline assignment: CDR1 SGHTA and CDR2 FQGTGA. The CDR3 nucleotides read TGTGCCAGCAGCCAGGGACTAGCAAAACCCTGGGTCTTC. It encodes CASSQGLAKPWVF.

V and J are TRBV11-2 and TRBJ2-1; 8 positions agree with TRBD2. The ends lost 0 bases at V and 2 bases at J; junction bases unmatched: 3. The CDR3 sequence is 16 residues long. The germline gives CDR1 SGHAT, CDR2 FQNNGV. In DNA form, the CDR3 reads TGTGCCAGCAGCTTAGATGGGGGACTAGCCTACAATGAGCAGTTCTTC. Translating it yields CASSLDGGLAYNEQFF. The entire variable domain, with the rest obtained from reference TRBV11-2 and TRBJ2-1, is as follows: EAGVAQSPRYKIIEKRQSVAFWCNPISGHATLYWYQQILGQGPKLLIQFQNNGVVDDSQLPKDRFSAERLKGVDSTLKIQPAKLEDSAVYLCASSLDGGLAYNEQFFGPGTRLTVL.

The DNA of the CDR3 is TGTGCCAGCAGTCCAGCGGGATCCTACGAGCAGTACTTC. As protein: CASSPAGSYEQYF. The genes are TRBV6-1 and TRBJ2-7; TRBD2 agrees at 7 bases. Germline lookup yields CDR1 MNHNS and CDR2 SASEGT. V was pared by 5 bases and J by 1 base, with 2 bases of the junction left unmatched. This CDR3 is built from 13 residues.

The chain uses TRBV6-5 and TRBJ2-7, with 9 bases matching TRBD2. CDR3 length equals 15 residues. Germline-derived CDR1 and CDR2 are MNHEY and SVGAGI. The V segment lost 4 bases and the J segment 4 bases; nucleotides outside the gene matches: 8. The CDR3 DNA reads TGTGCCAGCAGTTGGCTAGCGGGAAATTCGTACGAGCAGTACTTC. It is translated as CASSWLAGNSYEQYF.

This clone was picked up a small number of times. The genes are TRBV7-9 and TRBJ2-7; D is uncertain. This CDR3 has 13 residues. V lost 4 bases, J lost 3 bases, and 10 bases lay in between. CDR1 is SEHNR, CDR2 FQNEAQ, per germline (reference sequence). CDR3 amino acids: CASSSAGNYEQYF. The CDR3 DNA reads TGTGCCAGCAGCTCCGCCGGTAACTACGAGCAGTACTTC.

The chain employs TRBV11-2 and TRBJ2-1, with D hard to call. Trimming took off 1 base at V and 4 bases at J, with 23 bases between the two ends. CDR3 length: 19 residues. Germline loops: CDR1 SGHAT, CDR2 FQNNGV. Written as DNA, the CDR3 is TGTGCCAGCAGCTTAGTAGAATTTGTAACGAGCGCCCGTTACAATGAGCAGTTCTTC. Translating gives CASSLVEFVTSARYNEQFF.

The CDR3 nucleotides read TGCGCCAGCAGCGCCCGGGGAGATTTTAATGAAAAACTGTTTTTT. Protein: CASSARGDFNEKLFF. The chain combines TRBV5-1 with TRBJ1-4; D remains ambiguous. Trimming stripped 4 bases from V and 4 bases from J, with 14 bases between. There are 15 residues in the CDR3. Germline lookup yields CDR1 SGHRS and CDR2 YFSETQ.

The genes are TRBV5-6 and TRBJ2-5; D tentatively fits TRBD1 or TRBD2 (6 bases each). Germline-derived CDR1 and CDR2 are SGHDT and YYEEEE. This CDR3 has 14 residues. Deletions cut 0 bases from V and 11 bases from J, with 17 bases between. The CDR3 protein is CASSLAPGASGQYF. The CDR3 DNA is TGTGCCAGCAGCTTGGCCCCGGGGGCCTCGGGGCAGTACTTC.

The rearrangement uses TRBV19 and TRBJ2-3; tentatively, D is TRBD1 (5 bases). The V gene lost 6 bases and the J gene lost 1 base, with 8 bases spanning the gap. This CDR3 has 13 residues. The germline CDR1 and CDR2 sequences are LNHDA and SQIVND (reference sequence). The chain's CDR3 is CASRETGTDTQYF. CDR3 sequence (DNA): TGTGCCAGTAGGGAGACAGGCACAGATACGCAGTATTTT.

J is TRBJ2-1 and V is TRBV11-2, with 12 bases lining up with TRBD2. V gave up 1 base and J gave up 0 bases; unmatched junction bases: 7. Germline V lookup: CDR1 SGHAT, CDR2 FQNNGV. The CDR3 totals 19 residues. Written as DNA, the CDR3 is TGTGCCAGCAGCTTAGCCCGAGGACTAGCGGGAAGCTCCTACAATGAGCAGTTCTTC. Its translation is CASSLARGLAGSSYNEQFF.

The chain carries TRBV19 and TRBJ2-1; 7 bases fit TRBD2. This CDR3 contains 16 residues. Germline V CDR1 and CDR2: LNHDA, SQIVND (reference sequence). With V trimmed by 3 bases and J by 7 bases, 12 bases remained unmatched. The CDR3 nucleotides are TGTGCCAGTAGTATGGGCTCGGGGGGAACCATGAATGAGCAGTTCTTC. It translates to CASSMGSGGTMNEQFF.

The chain employs TRBV6-6 and TRBJ2-5; the D is unclear. Germline-derived CDR1 and CDR2 are MNHNY and SVGAGI (reference sequence). Trimming left V 2 bases short and J 5 bases short, with 6 bases between. The CDR3 runs to 12 residues. The CDR3 nucleotides are TGTGCCAGCAGTTACGTCCTTGAGACCCAGTACTTC. Translated: CASSYVLETQYF.

The gene calls are TRBV6-5 and TRBJ1-1; D is unclear. The CDR3 loop spans 13 amino acids. Germline loops: CDR1 MNHEY, CDR2 SVGAGI. Trimming took 4 bases from V and 1 from J, leaving 7 bases between them. The CDR3 nucleotides are TGTGCCAGCAGTTTGCTTACGAACACTGAAGCTTTCTTT. It translates to CASSLLTNTEAFF.

The chain carries TRBV11-3 and TRBJ2-4; the match to TRBD2 covers 10 bases. The ends lost 0 bases at V and 2 bases at J; junction bases unmatched: 7. Germline assignment: CDR1 SGHNT and CDR2 YENEEA. This CDR3 spans 18 amino acids. CDR3 protein: CASSLDRVSGRTKNIQYF. The CDR3 region has the DNA TGTGCCAGCAGCTTAGATCGGGTTAGCGGGAGGACCAAAAACATTCAGTACTTC.

This clone was counted only a few times. V usage is TRBV6-1 and J usage is TRBJ2-7; no firm D call. The germline gives CDR1 MNHNS, CDR2 SASEGT. V gave up 3 bases and J gave up 0 bases, with 3 bases separating them. This CDR3 region has 12 residues. CDR3 in DNA: TGTGCCAGCAGTGACAGCTCCTACGAGCAGTACTTC. Translated: CASSDSSYEQYF.

Points on this clone: The junction shows a germline mismatch at one end, possibly a read error. Distinct nucleotide sequences in the sample also encode this CDR3. The chain links TRBV10-3 to TRBJ1-5; possible D gene TRBD1, 5 bases. Germline V gene sequence: CDR1 ENHRY, CDR2 SYGVKD. This CDR3 region has 15 residues. CDR3 coding DNA: TGTGCCATCAACGGGGGAAATTATAGCAATCAGCCCCAGCACTTT. It is translated as CAINGGNYSNQPQHF.

The rearrangement joins TRBV9 to TRBJ1-2, with D tentatively TRBD1 (6 bases). The V gene lost 5 bases and the J gene lost 10 bases, with 15 bases spanning the gap. CDR1 and CDR2 from the germline V gene are SGDLS and YYNGEE. The CDR3 length is 12 residues. The DNA of the CDR3 is TGTGCCAGCAGTATAACGGACAGCGACTACACCTTC. It is translated as CASSITDSDYTF.

The chain has TRBV5-4 and TRBJ2-7; 10 bases fit TRBD1. V lost 6 bases and J lost 4; bases outside the gene matches: 10. This CDR3 is built from 15 residues. CDR1 is SGHNT, CDR2 YYREEE, per germline (reference sequence). The CDR3 protein is CASTAGDRGFYEQYF. CDR3 bases: TGTGCCAGCACCGCGGGGGACAGGGGCTTTTACGAGCAGTACTTC.

A word on this clone: One junction end does not reproduce the germline sequence, and a read error may be involved. The chain uses TRBV23-1 and TRBJ1-2; D possibly corresponds to TRBD1 (6 bases). TRBV23-1 is an ORF for which the function is uncertain. There are 13 residues in the CDR3. Here the CDR3 DNA reads TGCGCCAGCAGTCGGGGGGGCTGCTATGACTACACCTTC. It encodes CASSRGGCYDYTF.

Written as DNA, the CDR3 is TGTGCCAGCAGCTCCCCGGGACAGGGTACCGAGCAGTACTTC. Translated: CASSSPGQGTEQYF. The V gene is TRBV13, the J gene TRBJ2-7; 9 bases fit TRBD1. Germline CDR1 and CDR2: PRHDT and FYEKMQ (reference sequence). The ends lost 4 bases at V and 6 bases at J; junction bases unmatched: 7. The CDR3 is made up of 14 amino acids.

The CDR3 region is CASSAGGLSGSDEQFF. The CDR3 DNA reads TGTGCCAGCAGTGCTGGGGGACTTAGCGGGAGTGATGAGCAGTTCTTC. The chain carries TRBV25-1 and TRBJ2-1, with 9 nucleotides matching TRBD2. CDR1 MGHDK and CDR2 SYGVNS come from the germline V gene. The V and J ends lost 4 bases and 8 bases, in that order; junction bases with no gene match: 12. This CDR3 region has 16 residues.

The chain has TRBV6-1 and TRBJ1-2; the D is unclear. CDR1 is MNHNS and CDR2 is SASEGT in the germline V gene. The CDR3 length is 16 residues. With 0 bases removed from V and 2 bases from J, the gap between germline ends came to 13 bases. CDR3: CASSEAVWGENYGYTF. The CDR3 DNA sequence: TGTGCCAGCAGTGAAGCAGTTTGGGGAGAGAACTATGGCTACACCTTC.

This sequence joins TRBV5-1 and TRBJ1-5; D gene ambiguous. Trimming removed 0 bases from V and 5 bases from J, with 12 bases in between. Germline loops: CDR1 SGHRS, CDR2 YFSETQ. CDR3 length: 15 residues. CDR3 residues: CASSLEGHGDQPQHF. As DNA, the CDR3 is TGCGCCAGCAGCTTGGAAGGCCACGGGGATCAGCCCCAGCATTTT.

This chain uses TRBV6-5 with TRBJ2-7; the D is unclear. CDR3 length: 11 amino acids. Per the germline V gene, CDR1 is MNHEY and CDR2 is SVGAGI. The V gene lost 6 bases and the J gene lost 3 bases, with 6 bases spanning the gap. The CDR3 DNA follows: TGTGCCAGCAGGGGGTACTACGAGCAGTACTTC. Amino acids: CASRGYYEQYF.

V usage is TRBV6-6 and J usage is TRBJ1-6; no clear D. The germline V gene encodes CDR1 MNHNY and CDR2 SVGAGI (reference sequence). The ends were cut back, 7 bases at V and 10 bases at J, with 11 bases in the middle. This CDR3 region has 12 residues. The CDR3 is CASTSAGSPLHF. The CDR3 nucleotides read TGTGCCAGCACCTCCGCCGGCTCACCCCTCCACTTT.

The V gene is TRBV7-9, the J gene TRBJ2-2; no clear D gene. The CDR3 consists of 15 residues. V shed 0 bases and J shed 2 bases, with 7 bases lying between them. CDR1 is SEHNR, CDR2 FQNEAQ, per germline (reference sequence). The chain's CDR3 is CASSLAGKNTGELFF. The CDR3 DNA sequence: TGTGCCAGCAGCTTAGCGGGGAAAAACACCGGGGAGCTGTTTTTT.